The source of this T cell receptor beta chain is a study of T-cell memory formation after mild COVID-19. About the research overall: TCR clusters mostly belonged to single donors. Overall study findings and caveats: The authors did not confirm SARS-CoV-2 specificity of second-wave clones peaking day 37.

5'RACE with constant-segment primers built TCRalpha and TCRbeta cDNA libraries with UMIs. One entry per CDR3 protein, called by TCRdb with MiXCR from the 5' RACE reads. The profile shows 300,000 to 350,000 distinct CDR3 sequences, approximately 19% of them singletons. On this clonotype: Its matching antigen is unknown.

This CDR3 has 15 residues. Germline lookup yields CDR1 SQVTM and CDR2 ANQGSEA. J was trimmed by 3 bases and V by 4 bases; bases with no gene match: 6. The specimen sequenced was PBMCs or a T cell subset sorted from them (not recorded which). The sequence was collected from a man aged 18 to 30 who had mild COVID-19 (a few samples of this study predate the infection). Cell type and time point are not known. This chain connects TRBV29-1 to TRBJ2-2, with TRBD1 identical over 9 bases. CDR3: CSVGGTGSDTGELFF. The CDR3 nucleotides are TGCAGCGTTGGAGGGACAGGGTCGGACACCGGGGAGCTGTTTTTT.